A selection of T cell receptor beta chains follows, all from one sample in a study of blood T cell repertoires in COVID-19. Using immunoSEQ multiplex PCR, the repertoire was profiled, and TCRdb retains in-frame clones only, with some absent. The table records roughly 410,000 clones, about 88% of them present only once. The specimen sequenced was peripheral blood. The receptors originated from a middle-aged woman with COVID-19, enrolled during active disease. The CDR3 runs from the conserved cysteine through the conserved F or W. Fields, in order: V gene, J gene, clone size, D gene, CDR3 DNA, CDR3 protein. D genes are given only for firm matches. Some rows mark clone size as missing; the rest say once, few, many or name a class of expanded clone.

>TRBV9|TRBJ2-5|NA|TRBD1
TGTGCCAGCAGCGTAGGGACAGGGGGCGCGGGGGAGACCCAGTACTTC
CASSVGTGGAGETQYF
>TRBV28|TRBJ2-7|once|TRBD1
TGTGCCACGCAACAGGGGAGTTTGGGCGAGCAGTACTTC
CATQQGSLGEQYF
>TRBV28|TRBJ1-2|once|NA
TGTGCCAGCAGTGCGCCTAAGGGGCTAAACTATGGCTACACCTTC
CASSAPKGLNYGYTF
>TRBV28|TRBJ1-5|NA|NA
TGTGCCAGCAGTCCTCAGGGGTCTAGCAATCAGCCCCAGCATTTT
CASSPQGSSNQPQHF
>TRBV29-1|TRBJ1-1|NA|TRBD1
TGCAGCGTTAACAGGGGCAACACTGAAGCTTTCTTT
CSVNRGNTEAFF
>TRBV6-5|TRBJ1-2|NA|NA
TGTGCCAGCAGTCAGGGGATCGATAGCTATGGCTACACCTTC
CASSQGIDSYGYTF
>TRBV28|TRBJ1-1|NA|NA
TGTGCCAGCAGTTTCCCCTGGAACACTGAAGCTTTCTTT
CASSFPWNTEAFF
>TRBV6-5|TRBJ2-5|NA|NA
TGTGCCAGCAGTTCTACAGGGATCGCGAGGCAAGAGACCCAGTACTTC
CASSSTGIARQETQYF
>TRBV19|TRBJ1-2|NA|NA
TGTGCCAGTAGTATTCCCGCCGCAACAGGGCCAGATGGCTACACCTTC
CASSIPAATGPDGYTF
>TRBV28|TRBJ1-1|once|TRBD1
TGTGCCAGCAGTGGCAGGGGGCGCACTGAAGCTTTCTTT
CASSGRGRTEAFF
>TRBV27|TRBJ2-7|few|NA
TGTGCCAGCAGTGTAACTACTATCTCCTACGAGCAGTACTTC
CASSVTTISYEQYF
>TRBV19|TRBJ2-6|NA|TRBD1
TGTGCCAGTAGTATAAAAGGACAGGTTTACTCTGGGGCCAACGTCCTGACTTTC
CASSIKGQVYSGANVLTF
>TRBV5-4|TRBJ2-2|once|NA
TGTGCCAGCAGCTCCCCGGGGGCGGGGGCGACCGGGGAGCTGTTTTTT
CASSSPGAGATGELFF
>TRBV7-3|TRBJ2-7|NA|NA
TGTGCCAGCAGCCCCCAGGGCAGCTCCTACGAGCAGTACTTC
CASSPQGSSYEQYF
>TRBV29-1|TRBJ1-1|once|NA
TGCAGCGCCCAAAACACTGAAGCTTTCTTT
CSAQNTEAFF
>TRBV28|TRBJ1-5|NA|NA
TGTGCCAGCAAGACAGGAGGTAGTCAGCCCCAGCATTTT
CASKTGGSQPQHF